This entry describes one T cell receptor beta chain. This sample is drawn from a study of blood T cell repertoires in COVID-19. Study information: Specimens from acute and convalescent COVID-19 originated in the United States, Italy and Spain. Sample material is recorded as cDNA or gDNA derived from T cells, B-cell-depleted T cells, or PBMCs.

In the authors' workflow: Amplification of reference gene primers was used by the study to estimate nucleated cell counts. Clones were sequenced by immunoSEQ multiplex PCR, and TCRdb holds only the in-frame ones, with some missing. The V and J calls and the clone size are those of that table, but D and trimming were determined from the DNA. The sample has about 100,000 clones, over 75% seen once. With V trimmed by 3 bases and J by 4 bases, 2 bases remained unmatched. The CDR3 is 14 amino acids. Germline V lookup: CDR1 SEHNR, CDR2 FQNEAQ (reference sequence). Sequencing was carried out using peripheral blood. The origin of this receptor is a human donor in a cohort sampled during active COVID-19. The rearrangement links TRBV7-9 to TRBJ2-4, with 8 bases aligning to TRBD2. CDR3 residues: CASSFTSGKNIQYF. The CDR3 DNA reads TGTGCCAGCAGCTTTACTAGCGGTAAAAACATTCAGTACTTC.